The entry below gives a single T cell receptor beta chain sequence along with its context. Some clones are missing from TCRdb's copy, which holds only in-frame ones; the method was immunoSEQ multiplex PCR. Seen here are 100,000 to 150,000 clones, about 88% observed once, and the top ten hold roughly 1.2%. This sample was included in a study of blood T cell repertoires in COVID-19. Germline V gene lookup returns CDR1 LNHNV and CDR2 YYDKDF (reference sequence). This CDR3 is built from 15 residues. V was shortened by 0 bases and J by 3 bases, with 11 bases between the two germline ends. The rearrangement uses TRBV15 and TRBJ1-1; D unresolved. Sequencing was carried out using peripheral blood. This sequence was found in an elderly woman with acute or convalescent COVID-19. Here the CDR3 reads CATSRDEVVYTEAFF. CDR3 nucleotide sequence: TGTGCCACCAGCAGAGATGAAGTAGTTTACACTGAAGCTTTCTTT.